This T cell receptor (beta chain) came from a study of T cell responses to AZD1222 COVID-19 vaccine. General study points: With dominance at 160-218 and 743-854, vaccine-associated CD4 TCRs spanned spike. Reportedly, nearly half the spike-specific TCRs target unmutated variant regions.

This clone was seen just once. What it binds is unknown. V was pared by 2 bases and J by 6 bases, with 4 bases of the junction left unmatched. This CDR3 region has 14 residues. Germline V gene sequence: CDR1 MNHEY, CDR2 SMNVEV (reference sequence). Some clones are missing from TCRdb's copy, which holds only in-frame ones; the method was immunoSEQ multiplex PCR. Of around 150,000 clones detected, around 87% appear once; the ten largest clones hold over 4%. The V gene is TRBV27, the J gene TRBJ1-5; 7 bases map to TRBD1. The starting material was peripheral blood, obtained 28 days after the second AZD1222 dose. The source is an adult who received the AZD1222 COVID-19 vaccine. CDR3 region: CASSLIGGVQPQHF. DNA for the CDR3: TGTGCCAGCAGTTTAATAGGGGGCGTTCAGCCCCAGCATTTT.